This T cell receptor beta chain was retrieved from a study of shared clonotypes between healthy human individuals. Some clones are missing from TCRdb's copy, which holds only in-frame ones; the method was immunoSEQ multiplex PCR. The sample holds over a million clones, approximately 98.5% seen once. The CDR3 consists of 14 residues. V was cut by 3 bases and J by 6 bases, with 12 bases left in between. CDR1 and CDR2 (germline): SNHLY, FYNNEI. Only Caucasian adults living in Nashville, Tennessee made up the donor group. The specimen sequenced was naive CD4+ T cells sorted from blood. Subset meaning: CD45RA+ positively selected. The sequence was collected from a man aged 25-45 years in good health. This chain uses TRBV2 with TRBJ2-1; the D call may be TRBD1 or TRBD2 (5 bases each). CDR3 DNA: TGTGCCAGCAGTGACCCCCCAGGGACCAATGAGCAGTTCTTC. Its translation is CASSDPPGTNEQFF. Complete variable domain (other parts from reference TRBV2 and TRBJ2-1): EPEVTQTPSHQVTQMGQEVILRCVPISNHLYFYWYRQILGQKVEFLVSFYNNEISEKSEIFDDQFSVERPDGSNFTLKIRSTKLEDSAMYFCASSDPPGTNEQFFGPGTRLTVL.